This T cell receptor beta chain was identified during a study of Ad26.COV2.S vaccination and SARS-CoV-2 variants (dated by TCRdb to the early 2020s). Describing the broader study: Donors in the vaccine arm were drawn from COV1001, a phase I-IIa trial of Ad26.COV2.S in healthy adults that was multicentre, randomized, double-blind and placebo-controlled. The TCR-sequenced set comprised about 32 samples: about 19 Ad26.COV2.S vaccine recipients, 5 placebo recipients and 8 SARS-CoV-2 convalescent individuals. Trial participants were randomized into five groups of five, in which low-dose or high-dose Ad26.COV2.S was given once or twice, or placebo was given on both occasions. Investigators remained blinded to trial group allocation during experiments and outcome assessment. TCRbeta repertoire sequencing was used to assess the specificity and breadth of SARS-CoV-2-reactive T cell receptors after Ad26.COV2.S vaccination. Ad26.COV2.S was administered intramuscularly at a dose of 5x10^10 or 1x10^11 viral particles, either as one shot or as two shots given 56 days apart. Beyond this particular receptor, the publication reports: The authors noted that the TCR breadth and depth analyses may have underestimated total T cell responses. Compared with placebo recipients, Ad26.COV2.S recipients showed higher spike-specific TCR breadth (P = 0.0014). Comparing responses between vaccine doses or regimens was not something the study was powered to do. After vaccination, spike-specific CD8+ and CD4+ T cell responses were reported to show substantial breadth. Comparable non-spike TCR breadth was observed between vaccine and placebo recipients, consistent with only spike being contained in the vaccine.

The treatment or condition label of this sample denotes: 19 received Ad26.COV2.S at low or high dose, single or two shots; roughly five received placebo; per-sample allocation not given. Repertoires of vaccine and placebo recipients were sequenced from samples collected on day 63 after the first injection. Cohort 1b enrolled fewer than 30 adults aged 18-55 years at a single site in Boston, USA, between 29 July and 7 August 2020. Ad26.COV2.S consisted of a replication-incompetent adenovirus type 26 vector by which a prefusion-stabilized SARS-CoV-2 spike protein from the original Wuhan strain was expressed. The cysteine opens and the phenylalanine closes a CDR3 of 16 amino acids. Kept here is only the CDR3 DNA, which spans 48 bases and is read in frame from base 1. V loses 1 base at its end and J loses 0 bases; junction bases beyond the gene matches: 3. The germline V gene (reference sequence) gives CDR1 as SEHNR and CDR2 as FQNEAQ.

TCRbeta CDR3 regions were sequenced with the immunoSEQ Assay. After extraction, genomic DNA underwent amplification by bias-controlled multiplex PCR, followed by high-throughput sequencing. On the study's bioinformatics: Collapsing and filtering of sequences were performed to quantify the absolute abundance of each unique TCRbeta CDR3 region. T cell fraction was estimated by normalizing TCRbeta template counts to usable DNA, with usable DNA measured through amplification of reference genes found in all nucleated cells. Repertoire TCRs were annotated as SARS-CoV-2-specific by exact matching of V gene, CDR3 amino acid sequence and J gene to a known reactive TCR set. The reference SARS-CoV-2 TCR set came from MIRA and was filtered for enrichment in COVID-19-positive ImmuneCODE repertoires, removing public or cross-reactive TCRs. Using the MIRA antigens, annotated TCRs were further analysed by specific ORF or by position within an ORF. Breadth was defined as the number of annotated unique rearrangements divided by the total number of unique productive rearrangements, and depth was defined as the summed frequency of the annotated unique rearrangements. Two-sided Wilcoxon rank-sum tests were used to compare TCR breadth between groups. TCRdb stores this immuneACCESS table with in-frame sequences only. Part of the clones is absent; in the studies checked, under half of the shortfall reflects unresolved V genes, and no reason is known for the rest. D and trimming were read from the DNA, whereas the V and J calls and clone size are those reported in that table. Across this sample there are roughly 400,000 clones, with 80% to 95% seen only once. About 4.5% of the sample comes from the top ten.

Worth noting for this clone: This clone's antigen is unknown. Per-base qualities were not stored, and no clone one base away is much larger.

This TCR was sampled from a person between 18 and 65 years old who received the Ad26.COV2.S COVID-19 vaccine or a placebo. This chain is built from TRBV7-9 and TRBJ2-3; 8 central bases correspond to TRBD2. The sample consisted of peripheral blood, taken in a trial of Ad26.COV2.S vaccine versus placebo. The CDR3 in this case is CASSLGTSYSTDTQYF. The DNA sequence follows: TGTGCCAGCAGCTTAGGGACTAGCTATAGCACAGATACGCAGTATTTT.